This TCR beta chain was sequenced during a study of blood T cell repertoires in COVID-19 (dated by TCRdb to 2018 to 2021). Background on the whole study: Collaborator samples came from the United States, Italy and Spain and covered acute and convalescent phases of COVID-19. The prospective study material was composed of cDNA or gDNA derived from T cells, B-cell-depleted T cells, or PBMCs. The dataset comprised deeply sampled blood TCRbeta repertoires from subjects exposed to, actively infected with, or recovered from COVID-19. The repertoires were released in a freely available public database intended as a resource for research on the immune response to SARS-CoV-2. Samples came from the ongoing ImmuneRACE study (first 160 participants) plus 1,254 subjects from 6 global collaborators. Sample metadata almost always included a de-identified subject ID, COVID-19 status, age in years and sex. Where available, HLA class I and class II types were obtained from metadata supplied by the sample provider rather than from assay-based typing.

TCRbeta CDR3 regions were amplified from genomic DNA by means of the immunoSEQ Assay, a bias-controlled multiplex PCR. In the original analysis: Within the assay, amplification of reference gene primers was used to estimate how many nucleated cells each sample contained. To quantify the absolute abundance of each unique TCRbeta CDR3 rearrangement, sequence reads were collapsed and filtered. Productive Simpson clonality was computed per sample as the square root of Simpson's diversity index over productive rearrangements. Sourced from immuneACCESS, this table was stored by TCRdb with only in-frame sequences that have V and J called. A share of the clones is absent; for the studies checked, an unresolved V gene accounts for under half, and the remainder has no known explanation. The V and J calls and clone size were taken over from that table, and D and trimming were inferred from the DNA. The sample table lists 65,000 to 70,000 clones, about 82% of them with a count of one. The top ten hold 3.5% to 4.5% of the sample.

As to this clone: The specificity of this receptor is unknown. No qualities accompany the bases; no much larger clone lies one base away.

What the study reported, not specific to this receptor: Clinical and demographic metadata were provided uncurated, with the amount varying by source and participant.

The collaborating institutions used their own protocols to collect whole blood in K2EDTA tubes. For TCRbeta analysis, collaborators shipped samples in one of three forms: frozen whole blood, isolated PBMCs, or DNA extracted from either of those sample types. Sequencing was carried out using peripheral blood. The sequence derives from a man aged 50 to 59 with acute or convalescent COVID-19.

CDR3 loop: CASSDRDRVTDTQYF. The DNA sequence is TGTGCCAGCAGTGATCGGGACAGGGTAACAGATACGCAGTATTTT. The rearrangement joined TRBV2 to TRBJ2-3; 9 bases in the junction line up with TRBD1. The V end gives up 3 bases and the J end 3 bases, leaving 4 bases in the junction not matched to a gene. CDR3 length: 15 amino acids, cysteine to phenylalanine. Just the 45-base CDR3 DNA is kept, in frame starting at base 1. Per the germline V gene, SNHLY is the CDR1 and FYNNEI is the CDR2. Beyond the CDR3, the reference TRBV2 and TRBJ2-3 genes provide the residues; the full variable domain reads: EPEVTQTPSHQVTQMGQEVILRCVPISNHLYFYWYRQILGQKVEFLVSFYNNEISEKSEIFDDQFSVERPDGSNFTLKIRSTKLEDSAMYFCASSDRDRVTDTQYFGPGTRLTVL.